These 8 T cell receptor beta chains share one sample of origin, sequenced in a study of T cells in Graves' hyperthyroidism and ophthalmopathy. Using RNA transcripts as the source, TCR beta CDR3 regions were amplified. First-round RT-PCR of the TCR CDR3 relied on the HTBI primer set. Using its own MiXCR run on the multiplex PCR reads, TCRdb lists one record per CDR3 protein. Of almost 600,000 distinct CDR3 sequences in the sample, approximately 14% were seen once. Sequenced sample: blood. The receptors originated from a woman in her 30s with Graves' hyperthyroidism that later progressed to Graves' ophthalmopathy.

This chain connects TRBV12-3 or TRBV12-4 to TRBJ1-5; D unresolved. The CDR3 loop spans 16 amino acids. Deletions cut 4 bases from V and 2 bases from J, with 15 bases between. The CDR3 loop reads CASSSSLTGGNQPQHF. The CDR3 DNA reads as TGTGCCAGCAGTTCAAGCCTAACGGGAGGCAATCAGCCCCAGCATTTT.

This chain joins TRBV2 and TRBJ2-3, with 9 nucleotides matching TRBD1. Germline CDR1 SNHLY, CDR2 FYNNEI. The CDR3 is 13 amino acids. J lost 4 bases, V lost 7 bases, and 3 bases had no gene match. The CDR3 loop reads CASNGDRADTQYF. DNA for the CDR3: TGTGCCAGCAATGGGGACAGGGCAGATACGCAGTATTTT.

This chain connects TRBV4-1 to TRBJ1-1; D remains ambiguous. The germline V and J ends were trimmed by 5 bases and 8 bases, with 15 bases remaining between them. The germline gives CDR1 MGHRA, CDR2 YSYEKL. The CDR3 has 13 residues. The CDR3 DNA is TGCGCCAGCAGCGGGCAAAGGTGGGTCGAAGCTTTCTTT. Its translation is CASSGQRWVEAFF.

The chain carries TRBV19 and TRBJ1-5; D is unresolved. Trimming removed 4 bases at V and 3 bases at J, with 13 bases between. The CDR3 is 15 residues long. Germline assignment: CDR1 LNHDA and CDR2 SQIVND (reference sequence). CDR3 protein: CASSKTPLVNQPQHF. Here the CDR3 DNA reads TGTGCCAGTAGTAAGACACCGCTAGTCAATCAGCCCCAGCATTTT.

This chain links TRBV7-9 with TRBJ2-1; D gene unclear. The CDR3 sequence is 14 residues long. Germline V CDR1 and CDR2: SEHNR, FQNEAQ (reference sequence). Trimming stripped 1 base from V and 6 bases from J, with 10 bases between. CDR3 DNA: TGTGCCAGCAGCTTAGGTTCAGGCCTCAATGAGCAGTTCTTC. It translates to CASSLGSGLNEQFF.

This clonotype was seen ten or more times. The chain links TRBV5-1 to TRBJ1-6, with D possibly being TRBD1 (5 bases). Germline values: CDR1 SGHRS, CDR2 YFSETQ. This CDR3 is 13 amino acids long. V lost 0 bases and J 10 bases, leaving 8 bases between the germline ends. CDR3 amino acids: CASSLAGRSPLHF. As DNA, the CDR3 is TGCGCCAGCAGCTTGGCAGGGCGATCACCCCTCCACTTT.

This clonotype was found many times. The gene calls are TRBV7-3 and TRBJ2-3, with 8 bases that match TRBD2. Germline trimming cut 5 bases from V and 2 bases from J; bases unmatched to any gene: 6. Germline V gives CDR1 SGHTA, CDR2 FQGTGA. The CDR3 consists of 15 residues. CDR3 sequence (DNA): TGTGCCAGCAGCCTACTAGCGGTTTTCACAGATACGCAGTATTTT. Its protein product is CASSLLAVFTDTQYF.

Ten or more counts support this clonotype. This chain connects TRBV2 to TRBJ1-1; no firm D call. The V and J ends lost 8 bases and 3 bases respectively, with 16 bases between them. Germline CDR1 is SNHLY and CDR2 is FYNNEI. This CDR3 has 14 residues. CDR3 nucleotide sequence: TGTGCCAGCGGGAGTGGCCCCGGGGACACTGAAGCTTTCTTT. Translation gives CASGSGPGDTEAFF.